This T cell receptor beta chain originates from a study of T-cell memory formation after mild COVID-19. As to this clonotype: Its antigen remains unidentified.

Trimming removed 0 bases from V and 2 bases from J, with 7 bases in between. The CDR3 extends over 14 amino acids. The germline V gene encodes CDR1 SGHDN and CDR2 FVKESK. A 5'RACE reaction primed in the constant segment made cDNA libraries of TCR alpha and TCR beta, and these carried sample barcodes and UMIs. TCRdb re-called the 5' RACE reads through MiXCR, storing one row per CDR3 protein. The table shows fewer than 350,000 distinct CDR3 sequences, with around an eighth occurring only once. The study's findings and limits: Clones which contracted sat mainly in CM and EM if CD4+, and in EMRA if CD8+.

This sequence joins TRBV14 and TRBJ2-5; D uncertain. The TCR sequence derives from a man aged 18 to 29 who had mild COVID-19 (a few samples of this study predate the infection). Cell type and time point are not known. Sequences were obtained from PBMCs or a T cell subset sorted from them (not recorded which). CDR3 protein: CASSQEVHQETQYF. The CDR3 bases are TGTGCCAGCAGCCAAGAAGTACATCAAGAGACCCAGTACTTC.